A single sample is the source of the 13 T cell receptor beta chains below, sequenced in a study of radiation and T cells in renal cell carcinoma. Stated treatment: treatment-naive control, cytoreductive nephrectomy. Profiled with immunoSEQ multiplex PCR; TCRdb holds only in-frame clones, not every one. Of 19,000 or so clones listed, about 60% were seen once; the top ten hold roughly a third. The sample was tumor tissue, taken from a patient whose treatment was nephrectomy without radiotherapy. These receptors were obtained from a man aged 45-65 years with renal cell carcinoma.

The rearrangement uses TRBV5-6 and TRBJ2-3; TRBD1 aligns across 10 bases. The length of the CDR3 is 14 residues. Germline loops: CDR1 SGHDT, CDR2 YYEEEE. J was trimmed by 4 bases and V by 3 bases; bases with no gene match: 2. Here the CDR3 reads CASSWGTGADTQYF. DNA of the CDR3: TGTGCCAGCAGCTGGGGGACAGGGGCAGATACGCAGTATTTT.

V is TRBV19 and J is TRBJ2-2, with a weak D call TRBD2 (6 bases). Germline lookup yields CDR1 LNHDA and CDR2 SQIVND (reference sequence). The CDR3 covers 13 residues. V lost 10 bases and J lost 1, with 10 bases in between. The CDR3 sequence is CATSRGNTGELFF. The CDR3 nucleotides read TGTGCCACATCGCGGGGGAACACCGGGGAGCTGTTTTTT.

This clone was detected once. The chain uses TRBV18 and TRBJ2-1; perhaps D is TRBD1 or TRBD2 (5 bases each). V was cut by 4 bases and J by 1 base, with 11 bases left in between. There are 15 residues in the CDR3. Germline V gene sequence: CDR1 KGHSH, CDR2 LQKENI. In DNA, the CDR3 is TGTGCCAGCTCACATATTGGGGGTTCCTACAATGAGCAGTTCTTC. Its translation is CASSHIGGSYNEQFF.

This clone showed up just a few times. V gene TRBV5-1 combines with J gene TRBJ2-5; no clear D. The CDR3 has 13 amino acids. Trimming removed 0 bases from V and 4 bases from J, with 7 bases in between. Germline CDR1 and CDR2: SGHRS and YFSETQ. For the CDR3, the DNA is TGCGCCAGCAGCTTGGGAGGAAGAGAGACCCAGTACTTC. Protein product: CASSLGGRETQYF.

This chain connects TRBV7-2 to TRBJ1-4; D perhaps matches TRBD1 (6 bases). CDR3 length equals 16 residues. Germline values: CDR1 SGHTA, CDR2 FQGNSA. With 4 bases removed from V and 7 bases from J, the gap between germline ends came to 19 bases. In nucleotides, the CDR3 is TGTGCCAGCAGCTACGAACCCTTAGGGGGGGGTGAAAAACTGTTTTTT. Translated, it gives CASSYEPLGGGEKLFF.

The CDR3 nucleotides read TGTGCCAGCAGCTTAGGACAGCGGGCCTATGGCTACACCTTC. This sequence encodes CASSLGQRAYGYTF. J is TRBJ1-2 and V is TRBV5-4, with D maybe TRBD1 (6 bases). Trimming removed 2 bases from V and 4 bases from J, with 12 bases in between. Germline V lookup: CDR1 SGHNT, CDR2 YYREEE (reference sequence). This CDR3 is built from 14 residues. The whole variable domain, remainder taken from reference TRBV5-4 and TRBJ1-2, is ETGVTQSPTHLIKTRGQQVTLRCSSQSGHNTVSWYQQALGQGPQFIFQYYREEENGRGNFPPRFSGLQFPNYSSELNVNALELDDSALYLCASSLGQRAYGYTFGSGTRLTVV.

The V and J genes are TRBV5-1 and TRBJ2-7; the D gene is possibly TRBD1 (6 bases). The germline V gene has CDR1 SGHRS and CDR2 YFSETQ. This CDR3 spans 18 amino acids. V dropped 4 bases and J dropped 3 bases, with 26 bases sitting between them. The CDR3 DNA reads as TGCGCCAGCAGCCGCATTTTGATGGGGGCGGTCCAGAGCTACGAGCAGTACTTC. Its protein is CASSRILMGAVQSYEQYF.

This CDR3 reads CASSELGTLTSTDGYTF. The CDR3 coding sequence is TGTGCCAGCAGCGAGCTGGGGACTCTGACTTCAACCGATGGCTACACCTTC. The chain combines TRBV5-6 with TRBJ1-2, with TRBD1 as a possible D gene (5 bases). Germline V CDR1 and CDR2: SGHDT, YYEEEE. The CDR3 runs to 17 residues. Trimming shortened V by 4 bases and J by 6 bases, and 25 bases separated the two germline ends.

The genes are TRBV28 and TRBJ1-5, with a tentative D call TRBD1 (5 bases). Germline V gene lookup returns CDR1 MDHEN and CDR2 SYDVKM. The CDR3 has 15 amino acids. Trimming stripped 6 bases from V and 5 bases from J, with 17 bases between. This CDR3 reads CASSSTVKGYQPQHF. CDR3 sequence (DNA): TGTGCCAGCAGCAGTACAGTTAAGGGGTATCAGCCCCAGCATTTT.

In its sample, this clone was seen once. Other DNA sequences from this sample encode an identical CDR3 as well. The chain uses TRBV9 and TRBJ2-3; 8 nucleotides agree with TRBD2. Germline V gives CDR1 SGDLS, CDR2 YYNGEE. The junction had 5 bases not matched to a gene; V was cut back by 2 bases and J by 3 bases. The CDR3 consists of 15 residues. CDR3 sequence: CASSVGLAGTDTQYF. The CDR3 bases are TGTGCCAGCAGCGTCGGGCTAGCGGGTACAGATACGCAGTATTTT.

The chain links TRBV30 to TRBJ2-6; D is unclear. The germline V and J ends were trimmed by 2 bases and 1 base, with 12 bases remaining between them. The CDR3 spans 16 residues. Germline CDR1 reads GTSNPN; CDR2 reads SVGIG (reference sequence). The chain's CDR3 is CAWSLLGSSGANVLTF. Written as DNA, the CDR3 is TGTGCCTGGAGTCTCCTCGGTTCTTCTGGGGCCAACGTCCTGACTTTC.

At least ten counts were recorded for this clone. CDR3 amino acids: CASSLTGRSYGYTF. The CDR3, as DNA: TGTGCCAGCAGCTTAACAGGGCGGTCCTATGGCTACACCTTC. This chain links TRBV5-4 with TRBJ1-2; D is perhaps TRBD1 (6 bases). The CDR3 totals 14 residues. Trimming took off 2 bases at V and 4 bases at J, with 12 bases between the two ends. Germline CDR1 is SGHNT and CDR2 is YYREEE (reference sequence).

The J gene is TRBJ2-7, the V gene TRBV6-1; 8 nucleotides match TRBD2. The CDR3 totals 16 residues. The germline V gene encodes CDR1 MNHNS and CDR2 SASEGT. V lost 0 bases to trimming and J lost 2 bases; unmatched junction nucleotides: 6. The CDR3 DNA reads TGTGCCAGCAGTGAAGCGCGCACTAGCGGTACCTACGAGCAGTACTTC. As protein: CASSEARTSGTYEQYF.